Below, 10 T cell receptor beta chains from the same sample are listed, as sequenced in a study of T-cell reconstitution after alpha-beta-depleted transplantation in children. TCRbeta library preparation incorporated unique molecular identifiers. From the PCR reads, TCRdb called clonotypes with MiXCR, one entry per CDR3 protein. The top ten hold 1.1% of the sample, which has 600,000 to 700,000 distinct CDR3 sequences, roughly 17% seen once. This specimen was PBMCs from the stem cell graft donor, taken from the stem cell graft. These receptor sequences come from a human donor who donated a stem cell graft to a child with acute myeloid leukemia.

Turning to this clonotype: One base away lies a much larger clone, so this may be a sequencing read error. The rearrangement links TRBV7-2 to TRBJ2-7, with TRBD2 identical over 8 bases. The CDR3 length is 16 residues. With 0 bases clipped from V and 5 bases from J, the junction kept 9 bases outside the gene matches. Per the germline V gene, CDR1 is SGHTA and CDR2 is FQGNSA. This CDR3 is CASSLAGRRGEHEQYF. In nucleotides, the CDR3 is TGTGCCAGCAGCTTAGCGGGCAGGCGGGGGGAGCACGAGCAGTACTTC.

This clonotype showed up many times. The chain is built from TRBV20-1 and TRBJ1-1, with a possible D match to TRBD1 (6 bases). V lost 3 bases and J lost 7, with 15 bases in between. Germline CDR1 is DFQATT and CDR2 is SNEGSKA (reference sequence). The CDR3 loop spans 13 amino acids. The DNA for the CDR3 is TGCAGTGCTAGGGTCGGGGGGGGCGTTGAAGCTTTCTTT. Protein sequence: CSARVGGGVEAFF.

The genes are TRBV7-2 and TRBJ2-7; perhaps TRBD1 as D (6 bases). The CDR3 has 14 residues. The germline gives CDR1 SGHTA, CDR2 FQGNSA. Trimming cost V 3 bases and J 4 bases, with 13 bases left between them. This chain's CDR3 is CASSFSQGSYEQYF. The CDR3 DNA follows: TGTGCCAGCAGCTTCAGTCAGGGGTCATACGAGCAGTACTTC.

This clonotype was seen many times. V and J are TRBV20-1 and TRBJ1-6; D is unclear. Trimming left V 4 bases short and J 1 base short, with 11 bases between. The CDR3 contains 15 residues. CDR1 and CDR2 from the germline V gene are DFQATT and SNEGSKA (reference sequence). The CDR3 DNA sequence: TGCAGTGCTAAGAGGACGATATCCTATAATTCACCCCTCCACTTT. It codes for CSAKRTISYNSPLHF.

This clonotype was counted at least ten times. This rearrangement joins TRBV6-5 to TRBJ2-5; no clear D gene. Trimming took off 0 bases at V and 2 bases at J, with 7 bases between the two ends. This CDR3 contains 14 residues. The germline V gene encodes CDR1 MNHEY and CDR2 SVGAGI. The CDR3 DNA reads TGTGCCAGCAGTTACTCTACAACGCAAGAGACCCAGTACTTC. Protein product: CASSYSTTQETQYF.

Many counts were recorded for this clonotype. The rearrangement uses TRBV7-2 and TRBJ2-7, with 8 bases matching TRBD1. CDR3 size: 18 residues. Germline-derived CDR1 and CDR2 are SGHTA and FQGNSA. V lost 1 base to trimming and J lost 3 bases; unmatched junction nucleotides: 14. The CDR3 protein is CASSLVPPHWTGIYEQYF. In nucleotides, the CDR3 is TGTGCCAGCAGCTTAGTGCCCCCGCACTGGACAGGGATCTACGAGCAGTACTTC.

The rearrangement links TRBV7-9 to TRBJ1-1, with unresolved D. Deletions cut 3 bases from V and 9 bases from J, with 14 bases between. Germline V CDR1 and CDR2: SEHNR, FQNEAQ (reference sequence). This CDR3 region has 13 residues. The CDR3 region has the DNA TGTGCCAGCAGCTTGGCGTCGACTGAGCAAGCTTTCTTT. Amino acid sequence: CASSLASTEQAFF.

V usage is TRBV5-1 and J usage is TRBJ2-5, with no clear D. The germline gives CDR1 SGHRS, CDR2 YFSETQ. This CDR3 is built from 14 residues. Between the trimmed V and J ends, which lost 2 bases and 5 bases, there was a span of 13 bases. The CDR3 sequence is CASSFSSGFETQYF. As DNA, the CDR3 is TGCGCCAGCAGCTTCTCTAGTGGTTTTGAGACCCAGTACTTC.

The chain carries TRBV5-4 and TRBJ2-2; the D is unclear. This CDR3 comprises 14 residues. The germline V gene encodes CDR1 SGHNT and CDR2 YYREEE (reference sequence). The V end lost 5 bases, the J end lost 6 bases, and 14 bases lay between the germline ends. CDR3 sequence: CASRIPEEAGELFF. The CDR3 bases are TGTGCCAGCAGAATTCCGGAAGAGGCCGGGGAGCTGTTTTTT.

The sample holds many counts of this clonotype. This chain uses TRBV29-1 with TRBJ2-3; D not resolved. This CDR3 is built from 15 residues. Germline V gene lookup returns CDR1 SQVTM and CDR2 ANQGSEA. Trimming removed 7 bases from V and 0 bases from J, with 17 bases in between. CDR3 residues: CSGTDGETSTDTQYF. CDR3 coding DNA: TGCAGCGGCACGGACGGAGAGACTAGCACAGATACGCAGTATTTT.